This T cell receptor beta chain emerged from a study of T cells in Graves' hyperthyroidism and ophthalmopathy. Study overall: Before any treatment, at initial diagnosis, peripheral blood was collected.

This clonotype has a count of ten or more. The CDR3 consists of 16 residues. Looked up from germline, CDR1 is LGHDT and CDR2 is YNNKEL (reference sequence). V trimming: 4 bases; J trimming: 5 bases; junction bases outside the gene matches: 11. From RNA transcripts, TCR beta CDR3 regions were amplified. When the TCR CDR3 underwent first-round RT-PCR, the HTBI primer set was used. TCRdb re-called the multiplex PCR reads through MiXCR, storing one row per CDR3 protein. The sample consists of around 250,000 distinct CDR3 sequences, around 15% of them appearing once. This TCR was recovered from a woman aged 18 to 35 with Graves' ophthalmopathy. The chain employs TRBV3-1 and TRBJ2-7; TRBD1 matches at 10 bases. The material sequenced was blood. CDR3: CASSRAPGTGDDEQYF. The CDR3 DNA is TGTGCCAGCAGCCGAGCCCCCGGGACAGGGGACGACGAGCAGTACTTC.